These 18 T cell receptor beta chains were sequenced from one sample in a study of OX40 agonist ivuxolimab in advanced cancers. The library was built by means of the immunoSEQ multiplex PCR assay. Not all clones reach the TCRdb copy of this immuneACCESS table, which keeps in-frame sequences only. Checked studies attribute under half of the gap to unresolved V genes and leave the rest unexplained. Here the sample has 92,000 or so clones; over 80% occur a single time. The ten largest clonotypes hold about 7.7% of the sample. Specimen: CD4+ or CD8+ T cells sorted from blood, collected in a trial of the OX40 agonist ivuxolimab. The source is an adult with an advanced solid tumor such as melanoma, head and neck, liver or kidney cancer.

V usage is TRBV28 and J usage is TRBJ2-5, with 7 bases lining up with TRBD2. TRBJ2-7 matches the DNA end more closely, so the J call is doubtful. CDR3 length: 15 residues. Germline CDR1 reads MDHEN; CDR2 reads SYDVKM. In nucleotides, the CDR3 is TGTGCCAGCAGTCTAGGGGCGGGAGTAAGCTACGAGCAGTACTTC. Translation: CASSLGAGVSYEQYF.

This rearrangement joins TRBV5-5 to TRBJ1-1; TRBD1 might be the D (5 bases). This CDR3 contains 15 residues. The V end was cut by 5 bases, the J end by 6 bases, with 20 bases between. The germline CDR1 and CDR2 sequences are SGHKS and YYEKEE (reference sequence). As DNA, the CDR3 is TGTGCCAGCAGTCTGGAGGTCGGGTGGGGCGCTGAAGCTTTCTTT. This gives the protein CASSLEVGWGAEAFF.

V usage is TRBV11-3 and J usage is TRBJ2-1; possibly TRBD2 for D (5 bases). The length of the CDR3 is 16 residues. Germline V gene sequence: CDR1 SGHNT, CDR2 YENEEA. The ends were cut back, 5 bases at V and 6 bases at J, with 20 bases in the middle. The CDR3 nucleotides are TGTGCCAGCAGCCCCCGCCACGGAGGTCTAGGCAATGAGCAGTTCTTC. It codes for CASSPRHGGLGNEQFF.

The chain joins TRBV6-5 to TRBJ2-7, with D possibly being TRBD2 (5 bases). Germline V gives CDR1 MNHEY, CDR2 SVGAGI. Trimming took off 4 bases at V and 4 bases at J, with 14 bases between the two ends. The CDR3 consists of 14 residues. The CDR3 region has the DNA TGTGCCAGCAGTTTGGTCGGGGTAGAGTACGAGCAGTACTTC. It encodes CASSLVGVEYEQYF.

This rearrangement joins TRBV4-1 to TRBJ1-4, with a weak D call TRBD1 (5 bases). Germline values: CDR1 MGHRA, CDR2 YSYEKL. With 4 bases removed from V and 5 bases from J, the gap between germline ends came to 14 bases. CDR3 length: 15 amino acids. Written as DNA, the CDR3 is TGCGCCAGCAGCCCAGTTCGGGGGGAGAATGAAAAACTGTTTTTT. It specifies CASSPVRGENEKLFF.

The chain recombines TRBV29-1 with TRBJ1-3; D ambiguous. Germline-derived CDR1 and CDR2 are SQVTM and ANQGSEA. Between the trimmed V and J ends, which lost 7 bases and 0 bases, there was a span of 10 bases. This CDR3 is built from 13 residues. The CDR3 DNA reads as TGCAGCGCCTCCCCATCCTCTGGAAACACCATATATTTT. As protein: CSASPSSGNTIYF.

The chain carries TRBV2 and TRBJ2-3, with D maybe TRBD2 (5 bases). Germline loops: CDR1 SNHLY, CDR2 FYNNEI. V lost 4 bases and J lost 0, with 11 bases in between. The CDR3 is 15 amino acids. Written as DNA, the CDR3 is TGTGCCAGCAGTGTCCGGAGGCTTAGCACAGATACGCAGTATTTT. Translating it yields CASSVRRLSTDTQYF.

The CDR3 reads CASKWRDGYYEQYF. CDR3 in DNA: TGTGCCAGCAAGTGGAGGGACGGTTACTACGAGCAGTACTTC. V usage is TRBV2 and J usage is TRBJ2-7, with D tentatively TRBD2 (6 bases). The CDR3 consists of 14 residues. V was cut by 7 bases and J by 3 bases, with 16 bases left in between. The germline V gene has CDR1 SNHLY and CDR2 FYNNEI. The whole variable domain, filled in from reference TRBV2 and TRBJ2-7, reads EPEVTQTPSHQVTQMGQEVILRCVPISNHLYFYWYRQILGQKVEFLVSFYNNEISEKSEIFDDQFSVERPDGSNFTLKIRSTKLEDSAMYFCASKWRDGYYEQYFGPGTRLTVT.

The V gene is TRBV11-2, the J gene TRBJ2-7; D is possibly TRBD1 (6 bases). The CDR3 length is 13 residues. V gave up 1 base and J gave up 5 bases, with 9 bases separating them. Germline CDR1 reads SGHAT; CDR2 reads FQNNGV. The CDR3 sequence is CASSLGSGDEQYF. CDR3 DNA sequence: TGTGCCAGCAGCTTAGGTTCAGGGGACGAGCAGTACTTC.

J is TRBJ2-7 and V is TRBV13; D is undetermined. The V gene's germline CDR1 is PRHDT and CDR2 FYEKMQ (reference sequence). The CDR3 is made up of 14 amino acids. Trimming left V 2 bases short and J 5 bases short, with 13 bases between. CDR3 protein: CASSLMPGKNEQYF. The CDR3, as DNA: TGTGCCAGCAGCTTAATGCCTGGCAAGAACGAGCAGTACTTC.

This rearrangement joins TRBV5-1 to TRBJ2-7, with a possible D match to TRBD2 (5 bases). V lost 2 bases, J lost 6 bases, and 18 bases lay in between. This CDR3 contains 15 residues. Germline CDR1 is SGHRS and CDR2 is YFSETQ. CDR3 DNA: TGCGCCAGCAGCTTAAAAACCGGACCCCGGGGCGAGCAGTACTTC. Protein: CASSLKTGPRGEQYF. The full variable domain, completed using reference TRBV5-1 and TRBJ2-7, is KAGVTQTPRYLIKTRGQQVTLSCSPISGHRSVSWYQQTPGQGLQFLFEYFSETQRNKGNFPGRFSGRQFSNSRSEMNVSTLELGDSALYLCASSLKTGPRGEQYFGPGTRLTVT.

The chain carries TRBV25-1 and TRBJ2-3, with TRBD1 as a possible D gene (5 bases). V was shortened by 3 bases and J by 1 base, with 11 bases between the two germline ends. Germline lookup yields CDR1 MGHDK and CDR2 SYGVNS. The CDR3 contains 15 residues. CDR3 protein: CASSELGRGTDTQYF. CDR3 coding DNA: TGTGCCAGCAGTGAGCTAGGCAGGGGCACAGATACGCAGTATTTT.

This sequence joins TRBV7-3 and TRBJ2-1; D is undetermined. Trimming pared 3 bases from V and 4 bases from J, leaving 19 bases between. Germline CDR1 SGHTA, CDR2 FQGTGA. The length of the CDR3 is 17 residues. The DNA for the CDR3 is TGTGCCAGCAGCTTTTCCTCTACCGGCGGATCGTACAATGAGCAGTTCTTC. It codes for CASSFSSTGGSYNEQFF.

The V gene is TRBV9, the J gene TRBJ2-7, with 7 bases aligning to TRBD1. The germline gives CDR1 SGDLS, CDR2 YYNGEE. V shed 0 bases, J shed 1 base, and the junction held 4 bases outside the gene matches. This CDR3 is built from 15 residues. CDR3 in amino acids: CASSVDAGGSYEQYF. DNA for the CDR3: TGTGCCAGCAGCGTAGACGCAGGGGGTTCCTACGAGCAGTACTTC.

The CDR3 spells CSVARGYGYTF. DNA of the CDR3: TGCAGCGTCGCTAGGGGCTATGGCTACACCTTC. The chain couples TRBV29-1 to TRBJ1-2, with TRBD1 as a possible D gene (5 bases). Germline CDR1 is SQVTM and CDR2 is ANQGSEA. With 6 bases removed from V and 4 bases from J, the gap between germline ends came to 9 bases. The length of the CDR3 is 11 residues.

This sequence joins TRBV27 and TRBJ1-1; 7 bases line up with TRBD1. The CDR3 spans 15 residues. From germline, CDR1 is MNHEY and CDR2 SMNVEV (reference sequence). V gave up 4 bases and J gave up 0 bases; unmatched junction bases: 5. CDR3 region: CASSSGQALNTEAFF. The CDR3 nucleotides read TGTGCCAGCAGTTCCGGACAGGCCCTGAACACTGAAGCTTTCTTT.

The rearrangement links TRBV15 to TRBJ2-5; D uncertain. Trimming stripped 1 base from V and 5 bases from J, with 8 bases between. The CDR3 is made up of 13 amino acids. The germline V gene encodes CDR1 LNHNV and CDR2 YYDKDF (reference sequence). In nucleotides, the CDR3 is TGTGCCACCAGCAGAGGAGGCTGGGAGACCCAGTACTTC. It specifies CATSRGGWETQYF.

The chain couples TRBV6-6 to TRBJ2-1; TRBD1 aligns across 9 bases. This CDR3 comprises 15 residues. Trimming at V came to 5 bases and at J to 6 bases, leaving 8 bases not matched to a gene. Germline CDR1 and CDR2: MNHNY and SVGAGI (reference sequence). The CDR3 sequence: CASSPLRTGANEQFF. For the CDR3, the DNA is TGTGCCAGCAGTCCCCTGCGGACAGGGGCCAATGAGCAGTTCTTC.